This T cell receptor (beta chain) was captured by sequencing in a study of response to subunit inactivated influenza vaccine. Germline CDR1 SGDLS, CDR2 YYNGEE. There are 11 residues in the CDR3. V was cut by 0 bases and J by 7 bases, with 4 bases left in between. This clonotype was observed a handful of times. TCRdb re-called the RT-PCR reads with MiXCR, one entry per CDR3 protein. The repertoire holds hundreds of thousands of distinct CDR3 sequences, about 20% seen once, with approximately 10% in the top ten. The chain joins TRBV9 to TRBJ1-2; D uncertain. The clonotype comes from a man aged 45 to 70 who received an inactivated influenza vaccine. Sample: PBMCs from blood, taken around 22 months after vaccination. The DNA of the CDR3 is TGTGCCAGCAGCGTAGATGGTGGCTACACCTTC. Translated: CASSVDGGYTF.